The present entry profiles one T cell receptor beta chain with its context. The antigen is not known. The data were taken from a study of cytomegalovirus exposure and HLA in healthy donors. Whole-study results and caveats: Per published reports, the classifier diagnosed cytomegalovirus status with high specificity and sensitivity. Cytomegalovirus-associated status was assigned to about 170 TCR beta chains.

The method was immunoSEQ multiplex PCR; TCRdb's version includes in-frame clones alone and lacks a portion of them. Of about 240,000 clones listed, about 90% are singletons. This clonotype was sampled from a woman aged 25 to 39 in good health and CMV-seropositive. The specimen was PBMCs.

The CDR3 region has the DNA TGTGCCAGCAGCTTAGAAGGGGGGGGTCGGTTGGGTGCCGGGGAGCTGTTTTTT. It yields the protein CASSLEGGGRLGAGELFF. The chain joins TRBV7-8 to TRBJ2-2; possible D gene TRBD2, 7 bases. Trimming shortened V by 1 base and J by 6 bases, and 21 bases separated the two germline ends. Per germline, CDR1 SGHVS and CDR2 FQNEAQ. This CDR3 is built from 18 residues.